These 19 T cell receptor beta chains were all obtained from the same sample, sequenced in a study of CD8+ T cells in alopecia areata. TCR sequencing used cDNA made by reverse transcription of extracted RNA. The repertoire was sequenced with immunoSEQ multiplex PCR; TCRdb's copy has only in-frame clones and lacks some. The sample records over 200,000 clones, more than 45% being singletons. Specimen: CD4+ T cells sorted from blood, collected at week 0. The receptors were gathered from a human donor with alopecia areata.

The genes are TRBV30 and TRBJ2-3, with D perhaps being TRBD1 or TRBD2 (5 bases each). The V end lost 4 bases, the J end lost 2 bases, and 13 bases lay between the germline ends. Germline lookup yields CDR1 GTSNPN and CDR2 SVGIG (reference sequence). This CDR3 is built from 14 residues. CDR3 amino acids: CAWTGPLFTDTQYF. As DNA, the CDR3 is TGTGCCTGGACGGGACCGTTGTTCACAGATACGCAGTATTTT.

As regards this clone: The same CDR3 also results from other DNA sequences found in this sample. V usage is TRBV5-1 and J usage is TRBJ2-6; 12 nucleotides agree with TRBD2. Germline CDR1 is SGHRS and CDR2 is YFSETQ. The ends lost 1 base at V and 0 bases at J; junction bases unmatched: 5. This CDR3 has 19 residues. The CDR3, as DNA: TGCGCCAGCAGCTTGACTAGCGGGGGGCCGTCCTCTGGGGCCAACGTCCTGACTTTC. Its protein product is CASSLTSGGPSSGANVLTF.

There are a few counts of this clone. The chain uses TRBV2 and TRBJ2-2, with 7 bases identical to TRBD1. The CDR3 totals 14 residues. Losses at the gene ends were 6 bases for V and 4 bases for J; bases not matched to a gene: 5. Per germline, CDR1 SNHLY and CDR2 FYNNEI. The CDR3 spells CASSGDRTTGELFF. The CDR3, as DNA: TGTGCCAGCAGCGGGGACAGAACCACCGGGGAGCTGTTTTTT.

This clone appeared a few times. This rearrangement joins TRBV30 to TRBJ1-1; no firm D call. Trimming left V 3 bases short and J 2 bases short, with 10 bases between. The CDR3 has 13 residues. The V gene's germline CDR1 is GTSNPN and CDR2 SVGIG (reference sequence). The CDR3: CAWRLRLNTEAFF. CDR3 coding DNA: TGTGCCTGGAGGCTCAGACTTAACACTGAAGCTTTCTTT.

The chain joins TRBV19 to TRBJ2-3, with D perhaps assigned TRBD1 or TRBD2 (6 bases each). Germline V CDR1 and CDR2: LNHDA, SQIVND (reference sequence). This CDR3 is built from 17 residues. Trimming left V 1 base short and J 2 bases short, with 16 bases between. CDR3 sequence (DNA): TGTGCCAGTAGTATAGCTGGGAGGACAGTCATCACAGATACGCAGTATTTT. Translating gives CASSIAGRTVITDTQYF. Looking up the rest from reference TRBV19 and TRBJ2-3 gives the full variable domain: DGGITQSPKYLFRKEGQNVTLSCEQNLNHDAMYWYRQDPGQGLRLIYYSQIVNDFQKGDIAEGYSVSREKKESFPLTVTSAQKNPTAFYLCASSIAGRTVITDTQYFGPGTRLTVL.

The rearrangement links TRBV30 to TRBJ2-5, with 11 bases matching TRBD2. The V and J ends lost 7 bases and 7 bases, in that order; junction bases with no gene match: 14. CDR3 length: 15 amino acids. Germline values: CDR1 GTSNPN, CDR2 SVGIG (reference sequence). CDR3 sequence (DNA): TGTGCCTCGGCCGTGAGTAGCGGGAGGGCTGTGACCCAGTACTTC. This translates into CASAVSSGRAVTQYF.

This clone was detected only a few times. This rearrangement joins TRBV2 to TRBJ2-2; TRBD1 or TRBD2 may be the D gene (5 bases each). V was pared by 7 bases and J by 1 base, with 13 bases between. CDR1 and CDR2 from the germline V gene are SNHLY and FYNNEI. This CDR3 is built from 15 residues. CDR3 sequence (DNA): TGTGCCAGCACACGCAGGGACCGGAACACCGGGGAGCTGTTTTTT. This translates into CASTRRDRNTGELFF.

This clone came up a few times. The chain is built from TRBV29-1 and TRBJ2-7; tentative D call: TRBD2 (6 bases). Germline CDR1 SQVTM, CDR2 ANQGSEA. V was cut by 4 bases and J by 4 bases, with 17 bases left in between. The CDR3 spans 14 residues. CDR3 nucleotides: TGCAGCGTTGCGGGACTTCTCGGGATGTACGAGCAGTACTTC. The encoded protein is CSVAGLLGMYEQYF.

The chain employs TRBV5-6 and TRBJ1-6; TRBD1 is a possible D gene (6 bases). CDR3 length equals 14 residues. V was trimmed by 3 bases and J by 8 bases, leaving 12 bases between them. Germline V gene data show CDR1 as SGHDT and CDR2 as YYEEEE. The CDR3 nucleotides read TGTGCCAGCAGCTCCTGGACAGTGGATTCACCCCTCCACTTT. Translating it yields CASSSWTVDSPLHF.

The chain employs TRBV29-1 and TRBJ2-3; 8 bases line up with TRBD2. Trimming at V came to 1 base and at J to 6 bases, leaving 12 bases not matched to a gene. Germline V gene sequence: CDR1 SQVTM, CDR2 ANQGSEA. The CDR3 spans 16 residues. The DNA of the CDR3 is TGCAGCGTTGAAGGGTCTAGCGGGTTTCCCGCTGATACGCAGTATTTT. Protein sequence: CSVEGSSGFPADTQYF.

This clone occurred a few times. The V gene is TRBV25-1, the J gene TRBJ2-3; D possibly corresponds to TRBD1 (5 bases). V lost 3 bases to trimming and J lost 2 bases, with 12 bases between them. The CDR3 is 15 residues long. Germline V gives CDR1 MGHDK, CDR2 SYGVNS. The CDR3 region is CASSDAQGVTDTQYF. In DNA, the CDR3 is TGTGCCAGCAGTGATGCGCAGGGCGTCACAGATACGCAGTATTTT.

V gene TRBV30 combines with J gene TRBJ2-7; tentatively, D is TRBD1 (6 bases). Trimming took off 1 base at V and 1 base at J, with 11 bases between the two ends. In germline, CDR1 is GTSNPN, CDR2 SVGIG (reference sequence). CDR3 length: 14 residues. The CDR3 DNA reads as TGTGCCTGGAGTGAAGGACAGCGGTCCTACGAGCAGTACTTC. Amino acids: CAWSEGQRSYEQYF. Using reference TRBV30 and TRBJ2-7 for the parts outside the CDR3, the full variable domain is SQTIHQWPATLVQPVGSPLSLECTVEGTSNPNLYWYRQAAGRGLQLLFYSVGIGQISSEVPQNLSASRPQDRQFILSSKKLLLSDSGFYLCAWSEGQRSYEQYFGPGTRLTVT.

The DNA for the CDR3 is TGTGCCAGCAGTGATCAGGGCCAATATGGCTACACCTTC. It encodes CASSDQGQYGYTF. This chain joins TRBV2 and TRBJ1-2; weak D call: TRBD1 (5 bases). The CDR3 has 13 amino acids. V lost 3 bases to trimming and J lost 5 bases, with 10 bases between them. Germline CDR1 is SNHLY and CDR2 is FYNNEI.

This chain uses TRBV29-1 with TRBJ1-4; 7 nucleotides match TRBD1. Germline V lookup: CDR1 SQVTM, CDR2 ANQGSEA. CDR3 length: 14 amino acids. Trimming at V came to 6 bases and at J to 7 bases, leaving 11 bases not matched to a gene. The CDR3 loop reads CSVLHRGIIEKLFF. CDR3 coding DNA: TGCAGCGTCCTTCACAGGGGAATCATTGAAAAACTGTTTTTT. Together with reference TRBV29-1 and TRBJ1-4, the CDR3 gives the full variable domain: SAVISQKPSRDICQRGTSLTIQCQVDSQVTMMFWYRQQPGQSLTLIATANQGSEATYESGFVIDKFPISRPNLTFSTLTVSNMSPEDSSIYLCSVLHRGIIEKLFFGSGTQLSVL.

The chain joins TRBV6-5 to TRBJ1-1; no clear D. CDR1 and CDR2 from the germline V gene are MNHEY and SVGAGI. This CDR3 has 16 amino acids. V was cut by 0 bases and J by 2 bases, with 13 bases left in between. This CDR3 reads CASSYSSSRGNTEAFF. CDR3 bases: TGTGCCAGCAGTTACTCTTCTTCACGGGGAAACACTGAAGCTTTCTTT.

This clone was counted once. The chain uses TRBV2 and TRBJ1-2; D unclear. Looked up from germline, CDR1 is SNHLY and CDR2 is FYNNEI. Trimming cost V 7 bases and J 4 bases, with 16 bases left between them. The CDR3 sequence is 14 residues long. The CDR3 DNA reads TGTGCCAGCATCCATGATCCTATGATCTATGGCTACACCTTC. Translating gives CASIHDPMIYGYTF.

CDR3 amino acids: CSGGRGPTDTQYF. CDR3 nucleotide sequence: TGCAGCGGGGGCAGGGGGCCCACAGATACGCAGTATTTT. The rearrangement uses TRBV29-1 and TRBJ2-3, with 8 bases identical to TRBD1. There are 13 residues in the CDR3. V gave up 7 bases and J gave up 2 bases; unmatched junction bases: 5. Germline V gene lookup returns CDR1 SQVTM and CDR2 ANQGSEA.

The chain joins TRBV5-4 to TRBJ2-6, with D perhaps matching TRBD1 or TRBD2 (5 bases each). Trimming left V 4 bases short and J 0 bases short, with 17 bases between. The CDR3 consists of 18 residues. Germline V lookup: CDR1 SGHNT, CDR2 YYREEE (reference sequence). CDR3 protein: CASSPGTGKVSGANVLTF. CDR3 nucleotide sequence: TGTGCCAGCAGCCCCGGGACGGGAAAAGTCTCTGGGGCCAACGTCCTGACTTTC.

V gene TRBV7-2 combines with J gene TRBJ2-5, with no clear D. V was pared by 4 bases and J by 4 bases, with 7 bases between. This CDR3 region has 12 residues. CDR1 is SGHTA and CDR2 is FQGNSA in the germline V gene. CDR3 in DNA: TGTGCCAGCAGCTGGGTAAGAGAGACCCAGTACTTC. This sequence encodes CASSWVRETQYF.